The 28 T cell receptor beta chains presented below share a single source sample, sequenced in a study of technical replicates of blood from a handful of donors. Some clones are missing from TCRdb's copy, which holds only in-frame ones; the method was immunoSEQ multiplex PCR. The repertoire holds around 70,000 clones, roughly 94% seen once, with 0.3% to 0.45% in the top ten. The sequencing sample was made of T cells isolated from PBMCs. These receptors were obtained from a human donor in good health.

A single count supports this clone. The chain uses TRBV4-2 and TRBJ1-3; 8 positions match TRBD1. This CDR3 is built from 15 residues. The germline V gene encodes CDR1 LGHNA and CDR2 YNFKEQ. J gave up 0 bases and V 4 bases, and 2 bases lay outside the gene matches. CDR3 DNA: TGTGCCAGCAGCCTTGGACAGGGCTCTGGAAACACCATATATTTT. It yields the protein CASSLGQGSGNTIYF.

The genes are TRBV27 and TRBJ1-1; D is unclear. With 3 bases removed from V and 1 base from J, the gap between germline ends came to 15 bases. There are 16 residues in the CDR3. Germline CDR1 reads MNHEY; CDR2 reads SMNVEV (reference sequence). The CDR3 spells CASSFSGRAKNTEAFF. DNA for the CDR3: TGTGCCAGCAGTTTCTCTGGGCGGGCCAAGAACACTGAAGCTTTCTTT.

The V call is TRBV9, the J call TRBJ2-7, with D possibly matching TRBD1 (5 bases). The CDR3 is made up of 14 amino acids. Deletions cut 0 bases from V and 3 bases from J, with 10 bases between. Germline CDR1 and CDR2: SGDLS and YYNGEE. This CDR3 reads CASSVGGLNYEQYF. Written as DNA, the CDR3 is TGTGCCAGCAGCGTAGGGGGCCTAAACTACGAGCAGTACTTC.

The rearrangement uses TRBV7-2 and TRBJ2-1; D unclear. V lost 1 base to trimming and J lost 5 bases, with 12 bases between them. CDR1 and CDR2 from the germline V gene are SGHTA and FQGNSA. CDR3 length: 15 amino acids. For the CDR3, the DNA is TGTGCCAGCAGCTTAGGGCTTTACACCCACAATGAGCAGTTCTTC. It encodes CASSLGLYTHNEQFF.

V and J are TRBV19 and TRBJ2-7; D unclear. The CDR3 sequence is 16 residues long. CDR1 is LNHDA and CDR2 is SQIVND in the germline V gene (reference sequence). Trimming stripped 5 bases from V and 0 bases from J, with 17 bases between. The DNA for the CDR3 is TGTGCCAGTAGTCCCCTTCCCCATCCGAGCTCCTACGAGCAGTACTTC. As protein: CASSPLPHPSSYEQYF.

The J gene is TRBJ2-5, the V gene TRBV9; 10 bases are a match to TRBD2. V was clipped by 1 base and J by 2 bases; unmatched bases: 5. This CDR3 spans 16 amino acids. Germline lookup yields CDR1 SGDLS and CDR2 YYNGEE. CDR3 protein: CASSVSPTSGQETQYF. The CDR3 coding sequence is TGTGCCAGCAGCGTAAGTCCGACTAGCGGGCAAGAGACCCAGTACTTC.

The rearrangement joins TRBV7-2 to TRBJ1-1; 9 bases map to TRBD1. V trimming: 5 bases; J trimming: 4 bases; junction bases outside the gene matches: 11. The CDR3 loop spans 16 amino acids. Germline assignment: CDR1 SGHTA and CDR2 FQGNSA. The CDR3 DNA reads as TGTGCCAGCAGCCCGAGGACAGGGGTTACGAGCACTGAAGCTTTCTTT. It is translated as CASSPRTGVTSTEAFF.

The CDR3 sequence is CASSLAGINYGYTF. CDR3 coding DNA: TGCGCCAGCAGCTTAGCGGGAATTAACTATGGCTACACCTTC. The rearrangement joins TRBV5-1 to TRBJ1-2; D is undetermined. Per the germline V gene, CDR1 is SGHRS and CDR2 is YFSETQ. The CDR3 extends over 14 amino acids. The V end was cut by 2 bases, the J end by 1 base, with 9 bases between. Filled out from reference TRBV5-1 and TRBJ1-2, the complete variable domain reads KAGVTQTPRYLIKTRGQQVTLSCSPISGHRSVSWYQQTPGQGLQFLFEYFSETQRNKGNFPGRFSGRQFSNSRSEMNVSTLELGDSALYLCASSLAGINYGYTFGSGTRLTVV.

This chain links TRBV4-3 with TRBJ2-3; maybe TRBD2 (5 bases). CDR3 length: 16 amino acids. V lost 1 base and J lost 0, with 11 bases in between. Germline V gene lookup returns CDR1 LGHNA and CDR2 YSLEER. In DNA, the CDR3 is TGCGCCAGCAGCCAAGGCCCCTCGGGAAGCACAGATACGCAGTATTTT. The encoded protein is CASSQGPSGSTDTQYF.

This rearrangement joins TRBV19 to TRBJ1-2; D not resolved. The germline gives CDR1 LNHDA, CDR2 SQIVND (reference sequence). The CDR3 contains 12 residues. V lost 8 bases and J lost 3, with 10 bases in between. The CDR3 region is CASYRFYYGYTF. In nucleotides, the CDR3 is TGTGCCAGTTATCGGTTTTACTATGGCTACACCTTC.

This chain links TRBV18 with TRBJ2-7, with 9 bases lining up with TRBD1. The V and J ends lost 3 bases and 5 bases, in that order; junction bases with no gene match: 8. Germline CDR1 reads KGHSH; CDR2 reads LQKENI. The CDR3 totals 15 residues. The CDR3 DNA sequence: TGTGCCAGCTCACCTCTGGACAGGGGCACCGACGAGCAGTACTTC. Translating it yields CASSPLDRGTDEQYF. Complete variable domain (other parts from reference TRBV18 and TRBJ2-7): NAGVMQNPRHLVRRRGQEARLRCSPMKGHSHVYWYRQLPEEGLKFMVYLQKENIIDESGMPKERFSAEFPKEGPSILRIQQVVRGDSAAYFCASSPLDRGTDEQYFGPGTRLTVT.

The J gene is TRBJ1-2, the V gene TRBV7-2; the match to TRBD1 covers 11 bases. V shed 5 bases, J shed 4 bases, and the junction held 6 bases outside the gene matches. The CDR3 length is 15 residues. Germline CDR1 and CDR2: SGHTA and FQGNSA. CDR3 amino acids: CASSGPGTGGYGYTF. The DNA for the CDR3 is TGTGCCAGCAGCGGGCCCGGGACAGGGGGCTATGGCTACACCTTC.

The gene calls are TRBV2 and TRBJ2-5; tentatively, D is TRBD2 (6 bases). The CDR3 length is 15 residues. Germline CDR1 SNHLY, CDR2 FYNNEI. V was pared by 0 bases and J by 5 bases, with 13 bases between. DNA for the CDR3: TGTGCCAGCAGTGAAGCCTTAATGGAGGGGGAGACCCAGTACTTC. It translates to CASSEALMEGETQYF.

V and J are TRBV10-2 and TRBJ2-7; 7 bases align to TRBD2. Germline V gene sequence: CDR1 WSHSY, CDR2 SAAADI. The CDR3 covers 17 residues. V lost 2 bases, J lost 6 bases, and 16 bases stayed unmatched. The CDR3 bases are TGCGCCAGCAGTGAGATGGGGCGGGGGAAGAAGGGGATCGAGCAGTACTTC. This translates into CASSEMGRGKKGIEQYF.

The rearrangement links TRBV4-1 to TRBJ1-1; D not resolved. The germline V and J ends were trimmed by 0 bases and 4 bases, with 6 bases remaining between them. Germline loops: CDR1 MGHRA, CDR2 YSYEKL. This CDR3 spans 13 amino acids. The CDR3: CASSQDPSTEAFF. DNA of the CDR3: TGCGCCAGCAGCCAAGATCCTTCCACTGAAGCTTTCTTT.

This chain connects TRBV9 to TRBJ2-7; 9 bases match TRBD2. The CDR3 covers 15 residues. After removal of 3 bases from V and 4 bases from J, the junction contained 8 bases not matched to a gene. CDR1 SGDLS and CDR2 YYNGEE come from the germline V gene. The CDR3: CASSAIAGEGYEQYF. In DNA form, the CDR3 reads TGTGCCAGCAGCGCGATAGCGGGAGAAGGTTACGAGCAGTACTTC.

V is TRBV10-2 and J is TRBJ1-5, with D possibly TRBD1 on 6 matching bases. From germline, CDR1 is WSHSY and CDR2 SAAADI. The CDR3 runs to 16 residues. The V end lost 7 bases, the J end lost 3 bases, and 19 bases lay between the germline ends. The CDR3 protein is CASTGGMGHHNQPQHF. The CDR3 DNA reads TGCGCCAGCACGGGGGGTATGGGACACCACAATCAGCCCCAGCATTTT.

The rearrangement links TRBV2 to TRBJ2-3; no reliable D call. CDR1 and CDR2 (germline): SNHLY, FYNNEI. CDR3 size: 15 residues. Trimming removed 0 bases from V and 6 bases from J, with 13 bases in between. The CDR3, as DNA: TGTGCCAGCAGTGAAGCCACCTATGGTTGGGATACGCAGTATTTT. Its protein is CASSEATYGWDTQYF. Using reference TRBV2 and TRBJ2-3 for the parts outside the CDR3, the full variable domain is EPEVTQTPSHQVTQMGQEVILRCVPISNHLYFYWYRQILGQKVEFLVSFYNNEISEKSEIFDDQFSVERPDGSNFTLKIRSTKLEDSAMYFCASSEATYGWDTQYFGPGTRLTVL.

The chain combines TRBV28 with TRBJ2-7; 10 nucleotides align to TRBD1. Germline CDR1 and CDR2: MDHEN and SYDVKM. Trimming cost V 3 bases and J 3 bases; bases outside gene matches: 5. CDR3 length equals 15 residues. CDR3 nucleotides: TGTGCCAGCAGTTTTCCGGGACAGGGGCTCTACGAGCAGTACTTC. Translating gives CASSFPGQGLYEQYF. The whole variable domain, filled in from reference TRBV28 and TRBJ2-7, reads DVKVTQSSRYLVKRTGEKVFLECVQDMDHENMFWYRQDPGLGLRLIYFSYDVKMKEKGDIPEGYSVSREKKERFSLILESASTNQTSMYLCASSFPGQGLYEQYFGPGTRLTVT.

This clone showed up just a few times. The chain joins TRBV19 to TRBJ2-3; 7 bases are a match to TRBD1. The CDR3 covers 14 residues. The germline V gene encodes CDR1 LNHDA and CDR2 SQIVND (reference sequence). Losses at the gene ends were 5 bases for V and 1 base for J; bases not matched to a gene: 3. The CDR3: CASSSDRGTDTQYF. CDR3 DNA sequence: TGTGCCAGTAGTTCCGACAGGGGCACAGATACGCAGTATTTT.

The chain recombines TRBV7-3 with TRBJ2-2; D may be TRBD2 (6 bases). The V gene's germline CDR1 is SGHTA and CDR2 FQGTGA. Between the trimmed V and J ends, which lost 3 bases and 7 bases, there was a span of 12 bases. The CDR3 is 14 residues long. In nucleotides, the CDR3 is TGTGCCAGCAGCTTGTCGGGAGCGGGCGGGGAGCTGTTTTTT. This codes for CASSLSGAGGELFF.

This clone turned up a few times. The chain is built from TRBV5-8 and TRBJ2-1, with 11 bases fitting TRBD2. From germline, CDR1 is SGHTS and CDR2 YDEGEE. The CDR3 length is 15 residues. J gave up 10 bases and V 2 bases, and 8 bases lay outside the gene matches. The CDR3, as DNA: TGTGCCAGCAGCTTAAGTAGCGGGAGGGCCAGGGAGCAGTTCTTC. Its protein product is CASSLSSGRAREQFF.

The rearrangement links TRBV7-3 to TRBJ2-7; no definite D call. Per germline, CDR1 SGHTA and CDR2 FQGTGA. The CDR3 has 12 amino acids. Between the trimmed V and J ends, which lost 2 bases and 6 bases, there was a span of 8 bases. The CDR3 here is CASSLYQREQYF. CDR3 in DNA: TGTGCCAGCAGCTTATATCAGCGCGAGCAGTACTTC.

The genes are TRBV2 and TRBJ2-3, with D maybe TRBD1 (5 bases). The germline V gene encodes CDR1 SNHLY and CDR2 FYNNEI. Trimming shortened V by 0 bases and J by 5 bases, and 9 bases separated the two germline ends. This CDR3 is 14 amino acids long. Here the CDR3 DNA reads TGTGCCAGCAGTGAAGCGCTTAGGGGAGATACGCAGTATTTT. Its protein product is CASSEALRGDTQYF.

The chain employs TRBV20-1 and TRBJ2-5, with TRBD2 as a possible D gene (5 bases). The germline V gene has CDR1 DFQATT and CDR2 SNEGSKA (reference sequence). CDR3 length: 10 residues. Trimming pared 8 bases from V and 3 bases from J, leaving 7 bases between. The CDR3 spells CSSGKETQYF. In DNA, the CDR3 is TGCAGTTCGGGAAAAGAGACCCAGTACTTC.

The chain is built from TRBV28 and TRBJ2-7, with D tentatively TRBD2 (6 bases). Germline V gene lookup returns CDR1 MDHEN and CDR2 SYDVKM. V was shortened by 7 bases and J by 4 bases, with 14 bases between the two germline ends. The CDR3 runs to 13 residues. CDR3 region: CASNWGVGYEQYF. DNA for the CDR3: TGTGCCAGCAATTGGGGGGTAGGGTACGAGCAGTACTTC. Full variable domain (outside the CDR3, taken from reference TRBV28 and TRBJ2-7): DVKVTQSSRYLVKRTGEKVFLECVQDMDHENMFWYRQDPGLGLRLIYFSYDVKMKEKGDIPEGYSVSREKKERFSLILESASTNQTSMYLCASNWGVGYEQYFGPGTRLTVT.

The count of this clone is one. This chain joins TRBV30 and TRBJ2-7; D is unclear. There are 12 residues in the CDR3. The V end lost 3 bases, the J end lost 0 bases, and 6 bases lay between the germline ends. Looked up from germline, CDR1 is GTSNPN and CDR2 is SVGIG (reference sequence). DNA of the CDR3: TGTGCCTGGAGCAACAGCTCCTACGAGCAGTACTTC. It is translated as CAWSNSSYEQYF.

The chain employs TRBV2 and TRBJ2-7; no firm D call. The germline V gene has CDR1 SNHLY and CDR2 FYNNEI. Trimming stripped 7 bases from V and 2 bases from J, with 12 bases between. The CDR3 sequence is 13 residues long. The CDR3 nucleotides read TGTGCCAGCAATGGTGAAGGAGCCTACGAGCAGTACTTC. Translating it yields CASNGEGAYEQYF. The complete variable domain, with remaining parts taken from reference TRBV2 and TRBJ2-7, reads EPEVTQTPSHQVTQMGQEVILRCVPISNHLYFYWYRQILGQKVEFLVSFYNNEISEKSEIFDDQFSVERPDGSNFTLKIRSTKLEDSAMYFCASNGEGAYEQYFGPGTRLTVT.